This T cell receptor (beta chain) was sequenced during a study of blood T cell repertoires in COVID-19. Across the whole study: Spain, Italy and the United States supplied samples that represented acute and convalescent COVID-19.

This clone was detected only once. TCRdb keeps only in-frame clones here, not all; method: immunoSEQ multiplex PCR. The repertoire holds roughly 57,000 clones, under 85% seen once, with about 3.5% in the top ten. CDR3 length equals 14 residues. Germline V CDR1 and CDR2: SGHAT, FQNNGV. Trimming cost V 0 bases and J 6 bases, with 9 bases left between them. The receptor comes from a man aged 60 to 69 with acute or convalescent COVID-19. The chain links TRBV11-2 to TRBJ1-5; TRBD1 might be the D (5 bases). What was sequenced was peripheral blood. The CDR3 region has the DNA TGTGCCAGCAGCTTAGACAGGGTTGGTCAGCCCCAGCATTTT. This codes for CASSLDRVGQPQHF.